One TCR beta chain is described in this entry. TCRdb analysed the 5' RACE reads with MiXCR anew, one entry per CDR3 protein. The table records a few hundred thousand distinct CDR3 sequences, about 18% of them present only once. This entry belongs to a study of identical twins. The germline V gene encodes CDR1 SGHDT and CDR2 YYEEEE. V shed 1 base and J 2 bases; nucleotides not matched to a gene: 6. The CDR3 length is 16 residues. V gene TRBV5-6 combines with J gene TRBJ2-3, with 8 nucleotides matching TRBD2. The clonotype originates from a man aged 45-60 years in good health. The source material was naive T cells sorted from blood. CDR3 sequence: CASSLMGSGITDTQYF. The CDR3 nucleotides read TGTGCCAGCAGCTTGATGGGTAGCGGGATCACAGATACGCAGTATTTT.